This T cell receptor beta chain appears in the sequencing data of a study of shared clonotypes between healthy human individuals. Study-wide background: The composition of the donors was a couple of women and a few men aged 18 to 49. Three CD4 naive, three CD4 memory, two CD8 naive and one CD8 memory plate were used per donor.

The repertoire was sequenced with immunoSEQ multiplex PCR; TCRdb's copy has only in-frame clones and lacks some. The data show about 2,200,000 clones, with about 93% seen just once and 1.5% to 2% held by the top ten. Study-level results: Across a few donors, naive CD4 shared 4.5% to 6%, naive CD8 more than 3%, memory CD4 roughly 2.2%, memory CD8 under 0.5%. Clonotype sharing among donors was thought likely to change with sequencing depth.

Remarks on this clone: Its antigen is unknown.

Terminally differentiated effector memory CD45RA+ cells were excluded by CCR7 positive selection of CD45RO-negative cells. This TCR was recovered from a man younger than 30 in good health. Some clones in this sample may be carry-over from other donors' samples. Sequencing was done on a sample of naive CD8+ T cells from PBMCs.

In DNA, the CDR3 is TGTGCCAGCAGCCAAGTTTCAGGGGGACCCGGGGAGCTGTTTTTT. As protein: CASSQVSGGPGELFF. The chain has TRBV4-2 and TRBJ2-2, with 7 nucleotides matching TRBD1. Germline CDR1 is LGHNA and CDR2 is YNFKEQ. V lost 1 base to trimming and J lost 6 bases; unmatched junction nucleotides: 5. The CDR3 length is 15 residues.